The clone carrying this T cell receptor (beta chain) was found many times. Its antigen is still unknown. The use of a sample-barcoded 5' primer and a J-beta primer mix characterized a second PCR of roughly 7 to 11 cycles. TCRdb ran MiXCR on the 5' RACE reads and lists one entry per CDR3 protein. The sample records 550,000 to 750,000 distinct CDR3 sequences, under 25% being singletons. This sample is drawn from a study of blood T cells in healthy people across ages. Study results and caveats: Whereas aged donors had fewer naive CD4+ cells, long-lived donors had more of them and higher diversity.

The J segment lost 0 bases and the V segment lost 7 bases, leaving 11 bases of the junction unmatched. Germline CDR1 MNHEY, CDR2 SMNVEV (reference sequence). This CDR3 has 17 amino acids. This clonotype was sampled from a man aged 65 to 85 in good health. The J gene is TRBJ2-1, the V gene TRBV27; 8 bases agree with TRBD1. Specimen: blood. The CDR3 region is CASNPGQGYSSYNEQFF. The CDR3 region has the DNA TGTGCCAGCAATCCTGGACAGGGTTACAGCTCCTACAATGAGCAGTTCTTC.